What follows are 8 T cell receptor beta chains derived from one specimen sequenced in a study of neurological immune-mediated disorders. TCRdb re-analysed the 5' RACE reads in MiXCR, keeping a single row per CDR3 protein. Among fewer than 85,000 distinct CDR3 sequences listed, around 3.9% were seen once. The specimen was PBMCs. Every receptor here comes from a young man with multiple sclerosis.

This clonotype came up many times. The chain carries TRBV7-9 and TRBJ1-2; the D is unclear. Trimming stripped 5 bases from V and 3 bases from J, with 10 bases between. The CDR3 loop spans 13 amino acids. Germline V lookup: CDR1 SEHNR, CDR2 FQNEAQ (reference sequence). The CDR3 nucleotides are TGTGCCAGCAGCCCCGACACATACTATGGCTACACCTTC. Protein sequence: CASSPDTYYGYTF. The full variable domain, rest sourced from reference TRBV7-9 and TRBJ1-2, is DTGVSQNPRHKITKRGQNVTFRCDPISEHNRLYWYRQTLGQGPEFLTYFQNEAQLEKSRLLSDRFSAERPKGSFSTLEIQRTEQGDSAMYLCASSPDTYYGYTFGSGTRLTVV.

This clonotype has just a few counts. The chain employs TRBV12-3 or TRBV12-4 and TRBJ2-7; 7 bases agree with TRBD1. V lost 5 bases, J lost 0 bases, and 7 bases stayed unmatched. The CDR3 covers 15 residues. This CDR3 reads CASSAQTGFSYEQYF. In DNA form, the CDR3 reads TGTGCCAGCAGTGCCCAGACAGGGTTCTCCTACGAGCAGTACTTC.

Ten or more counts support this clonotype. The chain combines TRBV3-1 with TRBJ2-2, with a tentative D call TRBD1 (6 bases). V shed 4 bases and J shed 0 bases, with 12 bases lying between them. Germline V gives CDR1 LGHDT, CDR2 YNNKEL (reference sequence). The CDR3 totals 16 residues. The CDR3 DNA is TGTGCCAGCAGCCCCCGAGGGACACCGAACACCGGGGAGCTGTTTTTT. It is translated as CASSPRGTPNTGELFF.

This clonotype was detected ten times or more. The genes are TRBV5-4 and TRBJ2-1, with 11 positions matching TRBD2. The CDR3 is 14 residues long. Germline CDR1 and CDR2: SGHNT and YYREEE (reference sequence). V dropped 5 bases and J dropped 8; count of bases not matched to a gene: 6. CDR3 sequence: CASRNSGGAYEQFF. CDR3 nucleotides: TGTGCCAGCAGAAATAGCGGGGGGGCCTATGAGCAGTTCTTC.

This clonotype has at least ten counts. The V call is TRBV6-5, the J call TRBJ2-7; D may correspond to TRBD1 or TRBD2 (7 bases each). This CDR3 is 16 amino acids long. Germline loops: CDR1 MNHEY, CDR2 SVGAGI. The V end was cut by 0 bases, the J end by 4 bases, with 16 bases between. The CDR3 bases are TGTGCCAGCAGTTACTCGAAGGCAGGGGGGGGTTACGAGCAGTACTTC. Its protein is CASSYSKAGGGYEQYF.

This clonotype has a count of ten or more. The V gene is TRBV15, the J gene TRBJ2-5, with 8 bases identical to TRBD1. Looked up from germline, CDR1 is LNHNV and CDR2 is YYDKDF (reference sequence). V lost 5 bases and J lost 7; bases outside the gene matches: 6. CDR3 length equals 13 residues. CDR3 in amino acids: CATSAGGAGTQYF. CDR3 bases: TGTGCCACCAGCGCAGGGGGCGCGGGGACCCAGTACTTC. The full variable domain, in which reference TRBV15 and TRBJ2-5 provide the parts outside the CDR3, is DAMVIQNPRYQVTQFGKPVTLSCSQTLNHNVMYWYQQKSSQAPKLLFHYYDKDFNNEADTPDNFQSRRPNTSFCFLDIRSPGLGDTAMYLCATSAGGAGTQYFGPGTRLLVL.

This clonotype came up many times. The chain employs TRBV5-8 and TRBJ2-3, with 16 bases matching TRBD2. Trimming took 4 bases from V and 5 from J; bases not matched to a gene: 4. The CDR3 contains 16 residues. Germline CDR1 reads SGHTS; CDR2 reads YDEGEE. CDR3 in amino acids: CASSPGLAGGRDTQYF. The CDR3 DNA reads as TGTGCCAGCAGCCCGGGACTAGCGGGGGGGCGAGATACGCAGTATTTT.

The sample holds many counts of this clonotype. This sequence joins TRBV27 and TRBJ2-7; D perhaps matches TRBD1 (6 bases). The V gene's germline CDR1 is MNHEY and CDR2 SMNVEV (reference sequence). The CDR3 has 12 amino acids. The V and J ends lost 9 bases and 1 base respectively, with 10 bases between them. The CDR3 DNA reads TGTGCCAGTACCGGACAGTCCTACGAGCAGTACTTC. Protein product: CASTGQSYEQYF.